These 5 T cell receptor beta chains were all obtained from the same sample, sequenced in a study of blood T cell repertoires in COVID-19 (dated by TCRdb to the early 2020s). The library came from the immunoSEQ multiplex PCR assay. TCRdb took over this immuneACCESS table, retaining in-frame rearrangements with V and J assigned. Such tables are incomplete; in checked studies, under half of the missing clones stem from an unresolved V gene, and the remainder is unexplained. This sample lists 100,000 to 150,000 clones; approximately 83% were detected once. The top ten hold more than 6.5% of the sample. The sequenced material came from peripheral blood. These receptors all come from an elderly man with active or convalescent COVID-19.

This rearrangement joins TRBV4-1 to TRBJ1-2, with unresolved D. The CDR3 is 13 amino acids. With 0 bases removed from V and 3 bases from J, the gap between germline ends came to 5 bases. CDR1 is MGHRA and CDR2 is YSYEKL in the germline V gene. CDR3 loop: CASSQDRYYGYTF. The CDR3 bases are TGCGCCAGCAGCCAAGACAGGTACTATGGCTACACCTTC.

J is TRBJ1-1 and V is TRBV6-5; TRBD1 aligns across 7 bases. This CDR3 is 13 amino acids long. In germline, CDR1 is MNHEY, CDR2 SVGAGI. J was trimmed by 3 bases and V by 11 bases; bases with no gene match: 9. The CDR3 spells CAGKGGSDTEAFF. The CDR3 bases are TGTGCCGGCAAAGGGGGCTCGGACACTGAAGCTTTCTTT.

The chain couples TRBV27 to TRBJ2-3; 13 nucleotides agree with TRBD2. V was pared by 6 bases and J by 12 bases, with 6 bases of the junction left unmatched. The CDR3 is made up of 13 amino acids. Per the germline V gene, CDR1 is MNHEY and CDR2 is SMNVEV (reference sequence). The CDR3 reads CASRDPGLAGQYF. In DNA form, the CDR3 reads TGTGCCAGCAGAGACCCGGGACTAGCGGGACAGTATTTT.

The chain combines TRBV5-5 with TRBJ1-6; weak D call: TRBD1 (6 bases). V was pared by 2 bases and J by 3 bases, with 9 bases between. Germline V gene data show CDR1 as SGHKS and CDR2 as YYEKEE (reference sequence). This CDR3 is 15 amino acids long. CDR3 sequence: CASSLLDSYNSPLHF. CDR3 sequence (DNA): TGTGCCAGCAGCTTACTGGACAGCTATAATTCACCCCTCCACTTT.

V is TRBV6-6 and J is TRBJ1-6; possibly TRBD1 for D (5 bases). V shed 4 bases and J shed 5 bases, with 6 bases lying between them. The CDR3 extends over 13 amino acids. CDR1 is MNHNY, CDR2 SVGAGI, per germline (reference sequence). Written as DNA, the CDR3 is TGTGCCAGCAGTTCGACAGATAATTCACCCCTCCACTTT. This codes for CASSSTDNSPLHF.